The rows below give T cell receptor beta chains drawn from one sample of a study of neoadjuvant nivolumab and ipilimumab in lung cancer. Data came from immunoSEQ multiplex PCR; TCRdb stores just in-frame clones and leaves some out. The repertoire consists of 8,500 to 10,000 clones, with 60% to 80% occurring once and the leading ten covering around 7.2%. The sequenced sample was tumor tissue, obtained after neoadjuvant nivolumab, alone or with ipilimumab, at or shortly before surgery. The receptors originated from an adult with non-small cell lung cancer. Some clones in this sample may be carry-over from other donors' samples. CDR3s include the opening cysteine and the closing phenylalanine or tryptophan. Size values are once, few and many counts, or a class for expanded clones, and some rows have none.

cdr3_aa	v_call	j_call	clone_size
CASSLSRGPLLGYTF	TRBV6-1	TRBJ1-2	-
CASSPGGWGTEAFF	TRBV6-5	TRBJ1-1	-
CASSIPHRNYGYTF	TRBV19	TRBJ1-2	-
CASSPGQGSTEAFF	TRBV5-4	TRBJ1-1	-
CSAAGVTGSGEQYF	TRBV29-1	TRBJ2-7	-
CASSESASGSGEQFF	TRBV10-2	TRBJ2-1	-
CASRPPPGRHPSGANVLTF	TRBV28	TRBJ2-6	-
CASRKEGSNYGYTF	TRBV7-9	TRBJ1-2	once
CASSSSGTSEQYF	TRBV9	TRBJ2-7	-
CASSTSWVADRTLYF	TRBV11-3	TRBJ2-7	-
CASSWTGRTDTQYF	TRBV5-4	TRBJ2-3	-
CASSSRRDSTDTQYF	TRBV11-3	TRBJ2-3	few
CASSESQARPSTDTQYF	TRBV2	TRBJ2-3	-
CASSENGRNEQFF	TRBV6-4	TRBJ2-1	-
CASSLWQGNNEQFF	TRBV5-8	TRBJ2-1	-
CASSTRTNEQFF	TRBV7-9	TRBJ2-1	once
CASSPGTGYEKLFF	TRBV5-5	TRBJ1-4	-
CASGGAESNYGYTF	TRBV6-6	TRBJ1-2	-